These 5 T cell receptor beta chains were sequenced from one sample in a study of T cell responses to AZD1222 COVID-19 vaccine. The repertoire was sequenced with immunoSEQ multiplex PCR; TCRdb's copy has only in-frame clones and lacks some. The sample lists 56,000 or so clones, roughly 80% occurring once. Here the sequenced sample was peripheral blood, taken 28 days after the second AZD1222 dose. These receptors all come from an adult who received the AZD1222 COVID-19 vaccine.

The chain employs TRBV28 and TRBJ2-3; 7 positions agree with TRBD1. Germline CDR1 reads MDHEN; CDR2 reads SYDVKM. V shed 10 bases, J shed 3 bases, and the junction held 16 bases outside the gene matches. The CDR3 covers 16 residues. As DNA, the CDR3 is TGTGCCATAGGCAAGTACAAAAACAGGGGTACAGATACGCAGTATTTT. Translating it yields CAIGKYKNRGTDTQYF.

The V call is TRBV21-1, the J call TRBJ1-6. TRBV21-1 is a recognized pseudogene. The CDR3 length is 12 residues. CDR3 region: CASSQYGSPLHF. In nucleotides, the CDR3 is TGTGCCAGCAGCCAGTACGGTTCACCCCTCCACTTT.

The V call is TRBV19, the J call TRBJ1-1; TRBD1 matches at 10 bases. The CDR3 loop spans 15 amino acids. V trimming: 10 bases; J trimming: 0 bases; junction bases outside the gene matches: 8. Germline V CDR1 and CDR2: LNHDA, SQIVND (reference sequence). CDR3 residues: CATDPGQGLNTEAFF. CDR3 DNA sequence: TGTGCCACTGACCCGGGACAGGGGCTGAACACTGAAGCTTTCTTT. Combining the CDR3 with reference TRBV19 and TRBJ1-1 gives the whole variable domain DGGITQSPKYLFRKEGQNVTLSCEQNLNHDAMYWYRQDPGQGLRLIYYSQIVNDFQKGDIAEGYSVSREKKESFPLTVTSAQKNPTAFYLCATDPGQGLNTEAFFGQGTRLTVV.

The chain has TRBV21-1 and TRBJ2-7; TRBD2 was called by the table and not checked on the DNA. TRBV21-1 counts as a pseudogene. CDR3 length equals 18 residues. The CDR3 sequence is CASSKNPEEGRGAYEQYV. The DNA for the CDR3 is TGTGCCAGCAGCAAAAATCCCGAGGAGGGGCGGGGGGCCTACGAGCAGTACGTC.

The V call is TRBV29-1, the J call TRBJ2-3; 7 bases are shared with TRBD2. Germline V gene lookup returns CDR1 SQVTM and CDR2 ANQGSEA. This CDR3 has 15 residues. The junction had 9 bases not matched to a gene; V was cut back by 2 bases and J by 4 bases. The CDR3 sequence: CSVERVGGPSDTQYF. The CDR3 DNA sequence: TGCAGCGTTGAAAGGGTGGGAGGGCCTTCAGATACGCAGTATTTT.